Below are 22 T cell receptor beta chains sequenced from a single sample in a study of CD8+ T cells in alopecia areata. A panel of CD4, CD8alpha, NKG2D, NKG2ACE and other markers served to sort pooled cutaneous lymph node cells. The authors extracted RNA and reverse transcribed it into cDNA as the sequencing template. Method: immunoSEQ multiplex PCR; TCRdb's copy keeps in-frame clones and lacks some. Observed are 290,000 or so clones, no singletons, with the top ten taking more than 0.95%. Sequenced sample: CD4+ T cells sorted from a lymph node. The receptors originated from a C3H/HeJ mouse with alopecia areata. For the strain, the MHC haplotype given is H2-k.

Details on this clone: Gene names refer to mouse genes. The CDR3 end falls 4 residues outside the read, so it is completed with the germline J gene. This CDR3 is also generated by other DNA sequences in the sample. The chain joins TRBV31 to TRBJ2-7; possibly TRBD2 for D (6 bases). The length of the CDR3 is 12 residues. The germline gives CDR1 GKSSPN, CDR2 SITVG. The CDR3 sequence: CAWSLWGYEQYF. Incomplete CDR3 DNA: TGTGCCTGGAGTCTATGGGGGTAT. Together with reference TRBV31 and TRBJ2-7, the CDR3 gives the full variable domain: AQTIHQWPVAEIKAVGSPLSLGCTIKGKSSPNLYWYWQATGGTLQQLFYSITVGQVESVVQLNLSASRPKDDQFILSTEKLLLSHSGFYLCAWSLWGYEQYFGPGTRLTVL.

This clone has a count of ten or more. The genes and germline here are from mouse. The CDR3 end is not reached by the read, which stops 4 residues before it; the germline J gene fills it in. At the DNA level, this CDR3 is encoded by other sequences in the same sample as well. V gene TRBV13-3 combines with J gene TRBJ1-1; weak D call: TRBD1 (6 bases). The CDR3 totals 13 residues. CDR1 and CDR2 (germline): NNHDY, SYVADS. Trimming shortened V by 2 bases and J by 1 base, and 6 bases separated the two germline ends. The CDR3 here is CASSDRGNTEVFF. Partial CDR3 DNA: TGTGCCAGCAGTGACAGGGGAAACACA.

Regarding this clone: Each gene name is a mouse one. The read terminates 4 residues before the CDR3 end, so the remaining end is supplied by the germline J gene. The sample contains more than one DNA sequence encoding this CDR3. The chain joins TRBV31 to TRBJ2-5; TRBD2 agrees at 12 bases. Per germline, CDR1 GKSSPN and CDR2 SITVG. This CDR3 comprises 14 residues. The part of the CDR3 DNA that was read is TGTGCCTGGAGTCGGGACTGGGGGGAGGAC. It yields the protein CAWSRDWGED. The CDR3, in full, reads CAWSRDWGEDTQYF. The full variable domain, with the rest looked up from reference TRBV31 and TRBJ2-5, is AQTIHQWPVAEIKAVGSPLSLGCTIKGKSSPNLYWYWQATGGTLQQLFYSITVGQVESVVQLNLSASRPKDDQFILSTEKLLLSHSGFYLCAWSRDWGEDTQYFGPGTRLLVL.

Concerning this clone itself: Gene names are mouse gene names. Sequencing ends 4 residues short of the CDR3 end; the germline J gene provides the rest. This chain uses TRBV1 with TRBJ2-3; the match to TRBD2 covers 12 bases. The CDR3 totals 15 residues. Germline V gene sequence: CDR1 NSQYPW, CDR2 LRSPGD (reference sequence). The V and J ends lost 4 bases and 4 bases, in that order; junction bases with no gene match: 3. The CDR3 protein is CTCSGGLGGTETLYF. The part of the CDR3 DNA that was read is TGCACCTGCAGTGGGGGACTGGGGGGTACAGAA. The complete variable domain, with remaining parts taken from reference TRBV1 and TRBJ2-3, reads VTLLEQNPRWRLVPRGQAVNLRCILKNSQYPWMSWYQQDLQKQLQWLFTLRSPGDKEVKSLPGADYLATRVTDTELRLQVANMSQGRTLYCTCSGGLGGTETLYFGSGTRLTVL.

To note about this clone: Each gene name is a mouse one. The observed sequence ends 4 residues before the CDR3 terminus, with the missing tail filled in from the germline J gene. This rearrangement joins TRBV13-1 to TRBJ2-1; D call uncertain. Trimming cost V 5 bases and J 2 bases, with 11 bases left between them. The CDR3 length is 14 residues. In germline, CDR1 is NSHNY, CDR2 SYGAGN. CDR3 DNA, as far as it was read: TGTGCCAGCAGACCCAGCCCCTACTATGCT. Translated: CASRPSPYYA. In full, the CDR3 is CASRPSPYYAEQFF.

In the case of this clone: Mouse germline and gene names are used. The CDR3 end falls 4 residues outside the read, so it is completed with the germline J gene. V is TRBV13-1 and J is TRBJ2-2; TRBD2 is a possible D gene (7 bases). CDR1 NSHNY and CDR2 SYGAGN come from the germline V gene. The germline V and J ends were trimmed by 2 bases and 4 bases, with 12 bases remaining between them. The CDR3 is made up of 15 amino acids. CDR3 in amino acids: CASSEGGIGTGQLYF. CDR3 DNA, as far as it was read: TGTGCCAGCAGTGAGGGGGGCATCGGCACCGGG.

For this clone: The junction and the germline gene differ at one end; a read error may be behind it. Mouse germline and gene names are used. The read gets to within 4 residues of the CDR3 end, and the germline J gene fills in the rest. This chain connects TRBV17 to TRBJ2-5, with 8 bases identical to TRBD1. CDR3 length: 15 amino acids. Looked up from germline, CDR1 is MNHDT and CDR2 is YYDKIL. The CDR3 region is CANSSRGRRGDTQYF. The sequenced part of the CDR3 DNA is TGTGCTAACAGTAGCAGGGGGCGCAGAGGGGAC.

About this clone itself: Mouse germline and gene names are used. Other nucleotide sequences in the sample specify the same CDR3. The sequenced CDR3 bases are TGTGCCAGCAGTATACCTGGGGGCTTATAT. Translating gives CASSIPGGLY. The entire CDR3 sequence reads CASSIPGGLYEQYF. The genes are TRBV19 and TRBJ2-7; maybe TRBD2 (7 bases). The sequence runs out 4 residues before the end of the CDR3; the remainder is reconstructed from the germline J gene. The CDR3 extends over 14 amino acids. Germline CDR1 reads FNHDT; CDR2 reads SITEND (reference sequence).

In this sample, this clone turned up many times. Each gene name is a mouse one. The sequence runs out 4 residues before the end of the CDR3; the remainder is reconstructed from the germline J gene. This rearrangement joins TRBV13-1 to TRBJ2-1, with D perhaps matching TRBD1 (6 bases). The CDR3 has 14 amino acids. V shed 6 bases and J shed 0 bases, with 10 bases lying between them. CDR1 NSHNY and CDR2 SYGAGN come from the germline V gene. The DNA read from the CDR3 is TGTGCCAGCACCATACAGGGTAACTATGCT. Encoded protein: CASTIQGNYA. The entire CDR3 protein is CASTIQGNYAEQFF.

This clone was counted a few times. Gene names refer to mouse genes. The read falls 4 residues short of the CDR3 end, and the missing part is taken from the germline J gene. This chain joins TRBV13-3 and TRBJ2-5, with 11 bases aligning to TRBD2. CDR1 and CDR2 from the germline V gene are NNHDY and SYVADS. The trim removed 5 bases at V and 3 bases at J, leaving 5 bases unmatched. CDR3 size: 15 residues. The DNA read from the CDR3 is TGTGCCAGCAGCGCCGACTGGGGGGGTCAAGAC. Its translation is CASSADWGGQD. The whole CDR3 reads CASSADWGGQDTQYF.

Notes on this clone: Gene labels here are mouse ones. The read terminates 4 residues before the CDR3 end, so the remaining end is supplied by the germline J gene. The chain employs TRBV5 and TRBJ2-2; TRBD1 aligns across 9 bases. There are 15 residues in the CDR3. V lost 2 bases to trimming and J lost 5 bases; unmatched junction nucleotides: 3. Looked up from germline, CDR1 is LGHNA and CDR2 is YNLKQL (reference sequence). The DNA read from the CDR3 is TGTGCCAGCAGCCAATCCGGGACAGGGACCGGG. Translating it yields CASSQSGTGTG. The full CDR3 protein reads CASSQSGTGTGQLYF.

The sample holds a few counts of this clone. The germline and genes are mouse ones. The read halts 4 residues ahead of the CDR3 end, with the missing end drawn from the germline J gene. The chain carries TRBV13-2 and TRBJ2-1; 9 positions agree with TRBD2. J was trimmed by 2 bases and V by 2 bases; bases with no gene match: 2. Germline CDR1 is NNHNN and CDR2 is SYGAGS (reference sequence). CDR3 size: 15 residues. The chain's CDR3 is CASGDLGGYYAEQFF. The sequenced part of the CDR3 DNA is TGTGCCAGCGGTGACCTGGGGGGGTACTATGCT.

This clone was counted between two and nine times. The genes are named according to mouse. From the germline J gene comes the end of the CDR3, since the read stops 4 residues before it. This chain connects TRBV1 to TRBJ1-1, with TRBD1 matching over 7 bases. Per the germline V gene, CDR1 is NSQYPW and CDR2 is LRSPGD (reference sequence). The CDR3 spans 13 residues. J lost 1 base, V lost 7 bases, and 3 bases had no gene match. CDR3 bases read: TGCACCTGCACCGGGACAGTAAACACA. Translating gives CTCTGTVNT. The entire CDR3 sequence reads CTCTGTVNTEVFF.

A few counts support this clone. Genes and germline are mouse. The read halts 4 residues ahead of the CDR3 end, with the missing end drawn from the germline J gene. This sequence joins TRBV13-2 and TRBJ1-2; TRBD1 agrees at 9 bases. The junction had 2 bases not matched to a gene; V was cut back by 4 bases and J by 1 base. CDR3 size: 14 residues. Looked up from germline, CDR1 is NNHNN and CDR2 is SYGAGS (reference sequence). The CDR3 reads CASGRQGGNSDYTF. The sequenced CDR3 bases are TGTGCCAGCGGTCGACAGGGGGGAAACTCC.

This clone was counted only a few times. Gene labels here are mouse ones. The observed sequence ends 4 residues before the CDR3 terminus, with the missing tail filled in from the germline J gene. The V gene is TRBV13-3, the J gene TRBJ2-7; 8 positions agree with TRBD2. Looked up from germline, CDR1 is NNHDY and CDR2 is SYVADS. The CDR3 runs to 12 residues. The part of the CDR3 DNA that was read is TGTGCCAGCAAACTGGGGGAATAT. This encodes CASKLGEY. The full CDR3 protein is CASKLGEYEQYF.

This clone showed up just a few times. Gene names and germline refer to mouse. Read data end 4 residues before the CDR3 end; the end is taken from the germline J gene. Other DNA sequences in this specimen translate into the identical CDR3. This chain uses TRBV13-1 with TRBJ2-2, with 9 bases fitting TRBD1. Unmatched junction bases numbered 2, after V lost 3 bases and J lost 2 bases. CDR3 length: 15 residues. The germline V gene encodes CDR1 NSHNY and CDR2 SYGAGN. CDR3 sequence reads: CASSGGTGNTGQLYF. The sequenced part of the CDR3 DNA is TGTGCCAGCAGTGGGGGGACAGGGAACACCGGG.

This clone was seen only a few times. Genes and germline come from the mouse. The read is 4 residues too short to cover the CDR3 end, so that end is filled in from the germline J gene. The chain uses TRBV14 and TRBJ2-3, with 12 bases matching TRBD2. This CDR3 has 16 amino acids. Germline V gene sequence: CDR1 SGHDT, CDR2 FRDEAV. The CDR3 DNA, read in part, is TGTGCCAGCAGAGCACAGGGGGACTGGGGGGAAGAA. Its protein is CASRAQGDWGEE. The entire CDR3 reads CASRAQGDWGEETLYF.

As to this clone: Mouse gene names apply. The CDR3 end falls 4 residues outside the read, so it is completed with the germline J gene. This chain uses TRBV13-1 with TRBJ1-1; D may be TRBD1 (6 bases). CDR1 is NSHNY and CDR2 is SYGAGN in the germline V gene. V lost 1 base and J 3 bases, leaving 10 bases between the germline ends. CDR3 length: 14 amino acids. CDR3 in amino acids: CASSDRQGHTEVFF. Partial CDR3 DNA: TGTGCCAGCAGTGATAGGCAGGGGCACACA.

This clone has more than one count but fewer than ten. The genes and germline here are from mouse. The read terminates 4 residues ahead of where the CDR3 ends, so the germline J gene completes it. In the same sample, other DNA sequences code for this CDR3. The chain links TRBV13-1 to TRBJ1-2; no definite D call. Per germline, CDR1 NSHNY and CDR2 SYGAGN. Trimming cost V 2 bases and J 1 base, with 6 bases left between them. The CDR3 covers 13 residues. The DNA read from the CDR3 is TGTGCCAGCAGTGAAGTGGGAAACTCC. Amino acids: CASSEVGNS. The entire CDR3 reads CASSEVGNSDYTF.

This clone showed up just a few times. This sequence may be a read error, since a much larger clone differs from it by one base. Any gene name here is a mouse gene name. The same CDR3 can be traced to other DNA sequences in this sample. Incomplete CDR3 DNA: TGTGCCAGCAGTGACAGGGGTCCCTAT. It translates to CASSDRGPY. The CDR3 in its entirety is CASSDRGPYEQYF. The gene calls are TRBV13-1 and TRBJ2-7; TRBD1 might be the D (6 bases). The read finishes 4 residues shy of the CDR3 end, and the germline J gene is used to complete it. Germline V gives CDR1 NSHNY, CDR2 SYGAGN. CDR3 length equals 13 residues. Trimming left V 2 bases short and J 2 bases short, with 8 bases between.

This clone was observed many times. Any gene name here is a mouse gene name. The read comes to an end 4 residues before the CDR3 does, leaving the germline J gene to fill in the end. This same CDR3 is encoded by further DNA sequences in the sample. The chain is built from TRBV13-3 and TRBJ1-2; TRBD1 is a possible D gene (5 bases). The CDR3 is 14 residues long. The germline V gene has CDR1 NNHDY and CDR2 SYVADS. V was clipped by 0 bases and J by 0 bases, with 6 bases between them. The covered CDR3 bases are TGTGCCAGCAGTGATGCGACAGCAAACTCC. Amino acid sequence: CASSDATANS. The whole CDR3 reads CASSDATANSDYTF.

This clone has just a few counts. Gene and germline names: mouse. The read finishes 4 residues shy of the CDR3 end, and the germline J gene is used to complete it. V and J are TRBV13-1 and TRBJ2-4; maybe TRBD1 (5 bases). This CDR3 comprises 12 residues. Germline lookup yields CDR1 NSHNY and CDR2 SYGAGN. The sequenced CDR3 bases are TGTGCCAGCAGTGATCAGGGTAAC. Amino acids: CASSDQGN. The CDR3 as a whole reads CASSDQGNTLYF.